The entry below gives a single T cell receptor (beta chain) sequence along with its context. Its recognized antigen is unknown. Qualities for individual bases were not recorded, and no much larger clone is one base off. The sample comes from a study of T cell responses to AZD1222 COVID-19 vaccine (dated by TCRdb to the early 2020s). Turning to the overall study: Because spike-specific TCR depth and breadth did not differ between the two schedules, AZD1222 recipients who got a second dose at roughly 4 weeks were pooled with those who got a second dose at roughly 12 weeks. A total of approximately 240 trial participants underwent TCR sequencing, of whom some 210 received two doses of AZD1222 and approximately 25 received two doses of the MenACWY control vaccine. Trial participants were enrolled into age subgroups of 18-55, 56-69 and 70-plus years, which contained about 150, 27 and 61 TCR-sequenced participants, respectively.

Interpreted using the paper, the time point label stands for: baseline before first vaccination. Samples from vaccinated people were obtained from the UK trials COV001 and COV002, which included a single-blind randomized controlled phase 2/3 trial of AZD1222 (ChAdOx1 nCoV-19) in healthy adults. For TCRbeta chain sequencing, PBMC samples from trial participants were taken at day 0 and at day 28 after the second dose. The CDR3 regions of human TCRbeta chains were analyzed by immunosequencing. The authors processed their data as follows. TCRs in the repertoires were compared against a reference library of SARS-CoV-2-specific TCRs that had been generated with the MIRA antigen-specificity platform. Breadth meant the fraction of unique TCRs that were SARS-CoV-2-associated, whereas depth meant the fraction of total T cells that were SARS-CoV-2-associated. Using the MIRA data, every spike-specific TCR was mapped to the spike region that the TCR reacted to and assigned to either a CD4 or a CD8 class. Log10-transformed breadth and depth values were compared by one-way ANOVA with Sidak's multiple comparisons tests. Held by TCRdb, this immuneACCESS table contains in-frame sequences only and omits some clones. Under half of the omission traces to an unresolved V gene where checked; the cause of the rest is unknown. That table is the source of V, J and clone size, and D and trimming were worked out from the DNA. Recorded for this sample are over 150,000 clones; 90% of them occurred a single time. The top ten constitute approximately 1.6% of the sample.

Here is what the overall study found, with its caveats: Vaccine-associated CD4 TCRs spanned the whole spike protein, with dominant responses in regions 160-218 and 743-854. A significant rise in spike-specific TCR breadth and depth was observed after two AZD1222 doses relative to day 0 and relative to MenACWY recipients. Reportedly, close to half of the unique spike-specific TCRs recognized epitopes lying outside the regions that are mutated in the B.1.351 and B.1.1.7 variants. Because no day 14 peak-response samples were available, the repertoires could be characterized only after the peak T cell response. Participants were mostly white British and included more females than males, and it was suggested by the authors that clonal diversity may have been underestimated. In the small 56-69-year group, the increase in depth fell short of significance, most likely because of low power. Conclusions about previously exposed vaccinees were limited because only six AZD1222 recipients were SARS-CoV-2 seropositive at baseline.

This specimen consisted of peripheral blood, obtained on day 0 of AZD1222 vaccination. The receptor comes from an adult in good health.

The nucleotides are TGTGCCAGCAACGGGGGGCCGAGACAGGGGCCCTGTGAAAAACTGTTTTTT. Translated, it gives CASNGGPRQGPCEKLFF. The rearranged chain carries TRBV3-1 (or the pseudogene TRBV3-2) and TRBJ1-4, with 8 bases aligning to TRBD1. V and J are trimmed by 7 bases and 7 bases, and the gene matches miss 17 bases of the junction. Its CDR3 holds 17 amino acids, cysteine through phenylalanine. Just CDR3 DNA is preserved here, 51 bases in frame from base 1. CDR1 and CDR2, per the germline V gene (reference sequence), are LGHDT and YNNKEL.